What follows are 15 T cell receptor beta chains derived from one specimen sequenced in a study of T cell repertoires in cytomegalovirus infection. From the reads, TCRdb called clonotypes with MiXCR, one entry per CDR3 protein. The repertoire holds about 310,000 distinct CDR3 sequences, with about 17% as singletons. Sequenced material: PBMCs. These receptors came from a human donor in good health (CMV status not recorded). Some clones in this sample may be carry-over from other donors' samples.

This clonotype was detected once. Relative to the germline gene, one junction end is altered; a read error may explain this. The rearrangement uses TRBV28 and TRBJ2-4; TRBD1 matches 8 bases. From germline, CDR1 is MDHEN and CDR2 SYDVKM. CDR3 size: 16 residues. CDR3 DNA sequence: TGTGCCGGCAGTTTCGGACAGGGTTTGGACAAAAACATTCAGTACTTC. It codes for CAGSFGQGLDKNIQYF.

There are many counts of this clonotype. V and J are TRBV7-2 and TRBJ1-1; the D is unclear. CDR3 length: 14 residues. Trimming took 0 bases from V and 0 from J, leaving 5 bases between them. The V gene's germline CDR1 is SGHTA and CDR2 FQGNSA. CDR3 protein: CASSLAPMNTEAFF. DNA of the CDR3: TGTGCCAGCAGCTTAGCTCCCATGAACACTGAAGCTTTCTTT.

In this sample, this clonotype turned up many times. The V and J genes are TRBV12-3 or TRBV12-4 and TRBJ1-6; TRBD1 aligns across 7 bases. V shed 6 bases, J shed 10 bases, and the junction held 6 bases outside the gene matches. The CDR3 loop spans 13 amino acids. The CDR3 loop reads CASSPTGASPLHF. CDR3 DNA sequence: TGTGCCAGCAGCCCTACAGGGGCCTCACCCCTCCACTTT.

The genes are TRBV27 and TRBJ2-5; 9 positions agree with TRBD1. V dropped 8 bases and J dropped 5; count of bases not matched to a gene: 9. This CDR3 is 14 amino acids long. CDR1 and CDR2 from the germline V gene are MNHEY and SMNVEV (reference sequence). CDR3 coding DNA: TGTGCCAGCCATCCGACAGGGGGTTTGGAGACCCAGTACTTC. Translated, it gives CASHPTGGLETQYF.

The chain recombines TRBV20-1 with TRBJ1-5; D is undetermined. Germline CDR1 DFQATT, CDR2 SNEGSKA (reference sequence). Trimming left V 0 bases short and J 6 bases short, with 12 bases between. The length of the CDR3 is 14 residues. The CDR3 sequence: CSARDLGRVQPQHF. DNA for the CDR3: TGCAGTGCTAGAGATCTGGGAAGGGTTCAGCCCCAGCATTTT.

This chain links TRBV28 with TRBJ2-5; TRBD1 matches at 10 bases. J lost 5 bases, V lost 6 bases, and 6 bases had no gene match. The CDR3 covers 14 residues. Germline loops: CDR1 MDHEN, CDR2 SYDVKM. The CDR3, as DNA: TGTGCCAGCAGCAGGGCGACAGGGGGCGAGACCCAGTACTTC. This encodes CASSRATGGETQYF.

A few counts support this clonotype. V usage is TRBV11-2 and J usage is TRBJ1-4, with 8 bases aligning to TRBD1. The CDR3 spans 15 residues. The trim removed 1 base at V and 5 bases at J, leaving 3 bases unmatched. The germline V gene encodes CDR1 SGHAT and CDR2 FQNNGV. This CDR3 is CASSLARQGNEKLFF. In DNA, the CDR3 is TGTGCCAGCAGCTTAGCGCGACAGGGGAATGAAAAACTGTTTTTT.

This clonotype was seen ten or more times. The chain uses TRBV10-3 and TRBJ2-1, with D possibly being TRBD1 or TRBD2 (6 bases each). V was shortened by 3 bases and J by 5 bases, with 14 bases between the two germline ends. The CDR3 has 15 residues. CDR1 ENHRY and CDR2 SYGVKD come from the germline V gene. The DNA of the CDR3 is TGTGCCATCAGTGATGGTAAAGGGGGGAACAATGAGCAGTTCTTC. Residues: CAISDGKGGNNEQFF.

In this sample, this clonotype turned up a few times. The rearrangement uses TRBV12-3 or TRBV12-4 and TRBJ1-3, with D perhaps matching TRBD1 (5 bases). The ends were cut back, 6 bases at V and 0 bases at J, with 12 bases in the middle. The CDR3 sequence is 15 residues long. CDR3 DNA: TGTGCCAGCAGGGAAGCAGGGCCCTCTGGAAACACCATATATTTT. Translated, it gives CASREAGPSGNTIYF.

The chain uses TRBV6-6 and TRBJ2-3, with D possibly matching TRBD1 (5 bases). This CDR3 has 17 amino acids. With 2 bases removed from V and 2 bases from J, the gap between germline ends came to 17 bases. Germline CDR1 and CDR2: MNHNY and SVGAGI (reference sequence). CDR3 residues: CASSYPPRGADTDTQYF. CDR3 bases: TGTGCCAGCAGTTACCCCCCTAGGGGTGCAGACACAGATACGCAGTATTTT.

This clonotype was observed many times. This chain connects TRBV7-2 to TRBJ2-1, with TRBD1 matching 7 bases. The CDR3 is 14 amino acids. The V gene's germline CDR1 is SGHTA and CDR2 FQGNSA. V lost 2 bases to trimming and J lost 8 bases; unmatched junction nucleotides: 6. The CDR3 DNA is TGTGCCAGCAGCTTATGGAACAGGGGCGATGAGCAGTTCTTC. Translating it yields CASSLWNRGDEQFF.

Ten or more counts support this clonotype. The V gene is TRBV7-8, the J gene TRBJ2-1, with 8 bases identical to TRBD2. Germline loops: CDR1 SGHVS, CDR2 FQNEAQ. This CDR3 is built from 16 residues. V was clipped by 2 bases and J by 4 bases; unmatched bases: 7. The CDR3 sequence is CASSLRAGGAYNEQFF. As DNA, the CDR3 is TGTGCCAGCAGCTTACGGGCGGGGGGCGCTTACAATGAGCAGTTCTTC.

J is TRBJ2-7 and V is TRBV28; D perhaps matches TRBD2 (5 bases). CDR1 MDHEN and CDR2 SYDVKM come from the germline V gene. This CDR3 spans 14 amino acids. V gave up 2 bases and J gave up 4 bases, with 12 bases separating them. CDR3: CASSLGGGDYEQYF. The CDR3 nucleotides are TGTGCCAGCAGTTTAGGAGGTGGAGATTACGAGCAGTACTTC. The complete variable domain, with remaining parts taken from reference TRBV28 and TRBJ2-7, reads DVKVTQSSRYLVKRTGEKVFLECVQDMDHENMFWYRQDPGLGLRLIYFSYDVKMKEKGDIPEGYSVSREKKERFSLILESASTNQTSMYLCASSLGGGDYEQYFGPGTRLTVT.

This clonotype has at least ten counts. The chain recombines TRBV7-3 with TRBJ1-3, with D hard to call. V was clipped by 3 bases and J by 2 bases, with 2 bases between them. CDR1 is SGHTA and CDR2 is FQGTGA in the germline V gene. The CDR3 sequence is 12 residues long. The CDR3 here is CASSLPGNTIYF. The CDR3 DNA reads as TGTGCCAGCAGCTTGCCTGGAAACACCATATATTTT.

The V gene is TRBV6-5, the J gene TRBJ2-3; D is possibly TRBD2 (5 bases). Germline CDR1 is MNHEY and CDR2 is SVGAGI. V lost 10 bases and J 4 bases, leaving 6 bases between the germline ends. The CDR3 is 10 residues long. The CDR3 loop reads CATRADTQYF. CDR3 nucleotides: TGTGCCACGAGGGCAGATACGCAGTATTTT.